Described below is a single TCR beta chain sequence and its context. Its antigen is not identified. The V and J ends lost 6 bases and 4 bases, in that order; junction bases with no gene match: 13. Germline V CDR1 and CDR2: MNHEY, SMNVEV (reference sequence). CDR3 size: 16 residues. This sample was taken from a study of regulatory T cells in long-lasting Graves disease. Whole-study results and caveats: New patients shared fewer public clonotypes (more than 850) than persistent patients did (approximately 2,700). The small sample size may have reduced accuracy.

As for time point: newly diagnosed GD, antithyroid drugs for less than 3 months. PBMC RNA was the source of the TCR library. TCR beta libraries were built with iRepertoire HTBI primers and Arm-PCR of CDR3 regions. TCRdb itself ran the multiplex PCR reads through MiXCR, one entry per CDR3 protein. The sample contains around 400,000 distinct CDR3 sequences, 15% to 18% of which appear only once. The receptor was derived from a female donor with Graves disease. Sequenced here: peripheral blood mononuclear cells (PBMCs), sampled at new diagnosis, from a patient treated with antithyroid drugs. V and J are TRBV27 and TRBJ2-3; the match to TRBD2 covers 7 bases. The CDR3 sequence is CASSILRQRGADTQYF. The CDR3 DNA is TGTGCCAGCAGCATTTTGCGCCAACGGGGGGCAGATACGCAGTATTTT.